This TCR beta chain was captured in a study of blood T cell repertoires in COVID-19. Whole-study context: PBMCs, B-cell-depleted T cells, or T cells provided the cDNA or gDNA that made up the material.

This clone was found once. The CDR3 contains 15 residues. V was shortened by 4 bases and J by 4 bases, with 17 bases between the two germline ends. Germline V CDR1 and CDR2: MGHRA, YSYEKL. Original processing methods: Estimation of nucleated cell counts relied on the amplification of reference gene primers. The protocol was immunoSEQ multiplex PCR, while the TCRdb copy is restricted to in-frame clones and leaves out a portion. D and trimming come from the DNA, and the V and J calls and clone size come from that table. The data show approximately 81,000 clones, 89% seen once. Sequencing was done on a sample of peripheral blood. This TCR was sampled from a man between 65 and 85 years old with active or convalescent COVID-19. This chain connects TRBV4-1 to TRBJ2-7; no definite D call. CDR3 DNA: TGCGCCAGCAGCCTAAGTAGCTTGGCTTTATACGAGCAGTACTTC. It yields the protein CASSLSSLALYEQYF.